A selection of T cell receptor beta chains follows, all from one sample in a study of CD8 T cells in Susac syndrome. TCRdb recomputed calls from the immunoSEQ multiplex PCR reads with MiXCR, one row per CDR3 protein. This table has some 76,000 distinct CDR3 sequences, more than 85% appearing once. Sequencing input: CD8+ T cells from PBMCs. The receptors here all came from a human donor with multiple sclerosis. Each CDR3 is given with its conserved first and last residue. D genes are given only for firm matches. A clone size is listed for some rows: how often the clone was seen (once, few, many), or a class if it is expanded.

>TRBJ2-7|TRBV2|.|.
TGTGCCAGCAGTGTGGACTCTCATCAGCTCTCCTACGAGCAGTACTTC
CASSVDSHQLSYEQYF
>TRBJ2-7|TRBV27|TRBD2|.
TGTGCCAGCAGTTTATACGCGGGGGGGACCTACGAGCAGTACTTC
CASSLYAGGTYEQYF
>TRBJ1-1|TRBV5-6|.|.
TGTGCCAGCAGCTTGAATTTGATGAACACTGAAGCTTTCTTT
CASSLNLMNTEAFF
>TRBJ2-7|TRBV30|TRBD2|.
TGTGCCTGGAGTGTAGGGACTAGTTCCGAGCAGTACTTC
CAWSVGTSSEQYF
>TRBJ2-7|TRBV2|.|.
TGTGCCATCCTGGGGTGGCCAACCCCCTACGAGCAGTACTTC
CAILGWPTPYEQYF
>TRBJ2-4|TRBV20-1|.|.
TGCAGTGCTAAGGCAGGAAGGTCAGACATTCAGTACTTC
CSAKAGRSDIQYF
>TRBJ2-5|TRBV19|.|.
TGTGCCAGTAGTATAGCATCGGGGGTCGGAGAGACCCAGTACTTC
CASSIASGVGETQYF
>TRBJ2-1|TRBV7-9|.|.
TGTGCCAGCAGCTCCGGCGACGGAAGACCCGACAATGAGCAGTTCTTC
CASSSGDGRPDNEQFF
>TRBJ2-2|TRBV27|TRBD2|.
TGTGCCACCTCCACTCCACTAGCGGGAAGTGGGGCCGGGGAGCTGTTTTTT
CATSTPLAGSGAGELFF
>TRBJ1-4|TRBV28|TRBD1|.
TGTGCCAGCAGAGTGGACAGGGAGGTTGAAAAACTGTTTTTT
CASRVDREVEKLFF
>TRBJ2-2|TRBV5-6|.|.
TGTGCCAGCTGGGGCCACAACACCGGGGAGCTGTTTTTT
CASWGHNTGELFF
>TRBJ2-5|TRBV27|.|.
TGTGCCAGCAGTTTAGGAGTAATCGGAGAGACCCAGTACTTC
CASSLGVIGETQYF
>TRBJ1-2|TRBV27|TRBD1|.
TGTGCCAGCAGTTTATTTCCCGGGACAGGGAATGGCTACACCTTC
CASSLFPGTGNGYTF
>TRBJ1-1|TRBV5-6|.|.
TGTGCCAGCAGCTTGGCGACTGCTGTAGGTGAAGCTTTCTTT
CASSLATAVGEAFF
>TRBJ1-6|TRBV9|.|.
TGTGCCAGCAGCGGCGACAGTAATTCACCCCTCCACTTT
CASSGDSNSPLHF
>TRBJ1-2|TRBV19|.|.
TGTGCCAGTAGCACCCGGCGCTATGGCTACACCTTC
CASSTRRYGYTF
>TRBJ2-1|TRBV28|TRBD2|.
TGTGCCAGCAGCCTCCGACTAGCGGGAGCTGAGCAGTTCTTC
CASSLRLAGAEQFF
>TRBJ2-5|TRBV5-6|TRBD2|.
TGTGCCAGCAGCTTTTCTAGCGGGATTTTTTCCGAGACCCAGTACTTC
CASSFSSGIFSETQYF
>TRBJ1-1|TRBV5-4|.|.
TGTGCCAGCAGCGTGGATGACGGGTTGAACACTGAAGCTTTCTTT
CASSVDDGLNTEAFF
>TRBJ1-4|TRBV11-2|.|.
TGTGCCAGCAGCTTGGGGGATCTTGCTAATGAAAAACTGTTTTTT
CASSLGDLANEKLFF
>TRBJ1-5|TRBV13|.|.
TGTGCCACCCCTCCCCATCAGCCCCAGCATTTT
CATPPHQPQHF
>TRBJ1-1|TRBV19|.|.
TGTGCCAGTTTTAACTGGGTATCTGAAGCTTTCTTT
CASFNWVSEAFF
>TRBJ2-1|TRBV29-1|TRBD1|.
TGCAGCGTGGTACAGGGGAATGAGCAGTTCTTC
CSVVQGNEQFF
>TRBJ2-1|TRBV2|TRBD2|.
TGTGCCAGCAGTGAGAGGACTAGCGGGAGTCTCTCCTACAATGAGCAGTTCTTC
CASSERTSGSLSYNEQFF
>TRBJ1-6|TRBV7-3|.|.
TGTGCCAGCAGTCAAGGACCCGAACCTTATAATTCACCCCTCCACTTT
CASSQGPEPYNSPLHF
>TRBJ2-2|TRBV4-1|.|.
TGCGCCAGCAGCCAAGACCCGGGTATAGCGGAGCTGTTTTTT
CASSQDPGIAELFF
>TRBJ2-3|TRBV5-1|TRBD2|.
TGCGCCAGCAGCTTACCCTTCCCGGGGGGGCCCACAGATACGCAGTATTTT
CASSLPFPGGPTDTQYF
>TRBJ2-1|TRBV13|.|.
TGTGCCAGCAGCTCCCGAAGACCAAACAATGAGCAGTTCTTC
CASSSRRPNNEQFF
>TRBJ2-7|TRBV4-3|.|.
TGCGCCAGCAGCCAAGATGCGGACGAGCAGTACTTC
CASSQDADEQYF
>TRBJ2-7|TRBV21-1|.|.
TGTGCCAGCAGCCTTGACCCGATGAGCTCCTACGAGCAGTACTTC
CASSLDPMSSYEQYF
>TRBJ2-2|TRBV20-1|.|.
TGCAGTGCTCGGGACGGCCACACCGGGGAGCTGTTTTTT
CSARDGHTGELFF
>TRBJ2-1|TRBV4-1|TRBD1|.
TGCGCCAGCACGAAGAGCAGACCGGGACAGGGCCGCGATGAGCAGTTCTTC
CASTKSRPGQGRDEQFF
>TRBJ2-7|TRBV4-3|TRBD2|.
TGCGCCAGCAGCCAAGAAGGGACTAGCGTCTACGAGCAGTACTTC
CASSQEGTSVYEQYF
>TRBJ2-3|TRBV19|.|.
TGTGCCAGTAGTACCTCAGGGGCCAACACAGATACGCAGTATTTT
CASSTSGANTDTQYF
>TRBJ2-1|TRBV12-3/TRBV12-4|TRBD2|.
TGTGCCAGCAGTCCCCCGGGAGGAGGTTACAATGAGCAGTTCTTC
CASSPPGGGYNEQFF
>TRBJ2-7|TRBV2|.|once
TGTGCCAGCAGTCAAGTCAGGGTCGAGCAGTACTTC
CASSQVRVEQYF
>TRBJ2-2|TRBV28|.|.
TGTGCCAGCAACTGGGGCACCGGGGAGCTGTTTTTT
CASNWGTGELFF
>TRBJ2-7|TRBV20-1|.|.
TGCAGTGCTAGAGACAGCCCCACCCCCTCCTACGAGCAGTACTTC
CSARDSPTPSYEQYF
>TRBJ1-2|TRBV19|.|.
TGTGCCAGTAGTCCCCGGACCGAGATTATGGACTACACCTTC
CASSPRTEIMDYTF
>TRBJ2-2|TRBV15|.|.
TGTGCCACCAGCAGAGCTAAGGGAAATACCGGGGAGCTGTTTTTT
CATSRAKGNTGELFF
>TRBJ2-7|TRBV25-1|.|once
TGTGCCAGCAGTCATTCCTACGAGCAGTACTTC
CASSHSYEQYF
>TRBJ2-7|TRBV28|TRBD1|once
TGTGCCAGCACCCCCCCCAGGGGGCTAAACTACGAGCAGTACTTC
CASTPPRGLNYEQYF
>TRBJ2-1|TRBV13|.|.
TGTGCCAGCAGCCCCCAGAACAATGAGCAGTTCTTC
CASSPQNNEQFF
>TRBJ2-7|TRBV30|.|.
TGTGCCTGGAGTGGCAGGCCAAGCGGCAAGCAGTACTTC
CAWSGRPSGKQYF
>TRBJ2-7|TRBV4-1|.|.
TGCGCCAGCAGCCTAAATCCGGGACTCTCCTACGAGCAGTACTTC
CASSLNPGLSYEQYF
>TRBJ2-2|TRBV27|.|.
TGTGCCAGCAGTTTCTTCCTCGCCAGGGACACCGGGGAGCTGTTTTTT
CASSFFLARDTGELFF
>TRBJ2-1|TRBV12-5|TRBD2|.
TGTGCTAGTGGTTTGAGACTAGCGGGAGTGAAGAATGAGCAGTTCTTC
CASGLRLAGVKNEQFF
>TRBJ1-1|TRBV25-1|.|.
TGTGCCAGCACCGACAGGCACATGAACACTGAAGCTTTCTTT
CASTDRHMNTEAFF
>TRBJ1-1|TRBV7-8|.|.
TGTGCCAGCAGCCCGCCCGGACTTGCGAACACTGAAGCTTTCTTT
CASSPPGLANTEAFF
>TRBJ2-4|TRBV15|.|.
TGTGCCACCAGCCTACAAGGGAGTAACATTCAGTACTTC
CATSLQGSNIQYF
>TRBJ1-2|TRBV7-8|TRBD1|.
TGTGCCAGCAGCTTAGCGCGGGACAGGGACTACTATGGCTACACCTTC
CASSLARDRDYYGYTF
>TRBJ2-5|TRBV6-5|.|.
TGTGCCAGCAGTTACTCGTACAGGTCCCAAGAGACCCAGTACTTC
CASSYSYRSQETQYF
>TRBJ2-6|TRBV19|.|.
TGTGCCAGTAGTCTCGTCGCTACTGGGGCCAACGTCCTGACTTTC
CASSLVATGANVLTF